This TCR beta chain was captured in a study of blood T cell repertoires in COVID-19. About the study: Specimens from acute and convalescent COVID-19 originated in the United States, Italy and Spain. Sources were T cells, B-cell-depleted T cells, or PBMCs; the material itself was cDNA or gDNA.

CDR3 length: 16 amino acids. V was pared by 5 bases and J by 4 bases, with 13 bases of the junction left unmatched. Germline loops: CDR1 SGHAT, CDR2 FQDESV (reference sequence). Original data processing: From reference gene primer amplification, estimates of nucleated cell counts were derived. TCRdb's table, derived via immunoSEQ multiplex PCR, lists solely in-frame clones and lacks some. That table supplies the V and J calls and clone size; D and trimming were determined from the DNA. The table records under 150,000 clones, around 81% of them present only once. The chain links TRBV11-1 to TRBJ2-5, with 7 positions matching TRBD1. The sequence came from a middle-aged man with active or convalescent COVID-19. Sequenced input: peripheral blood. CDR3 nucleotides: TGTGCCAGCAGCATTCTACAGGGGACCGTGGCAGAGACCCAGTACTTC. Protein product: CASSILQGTVAETQYF.